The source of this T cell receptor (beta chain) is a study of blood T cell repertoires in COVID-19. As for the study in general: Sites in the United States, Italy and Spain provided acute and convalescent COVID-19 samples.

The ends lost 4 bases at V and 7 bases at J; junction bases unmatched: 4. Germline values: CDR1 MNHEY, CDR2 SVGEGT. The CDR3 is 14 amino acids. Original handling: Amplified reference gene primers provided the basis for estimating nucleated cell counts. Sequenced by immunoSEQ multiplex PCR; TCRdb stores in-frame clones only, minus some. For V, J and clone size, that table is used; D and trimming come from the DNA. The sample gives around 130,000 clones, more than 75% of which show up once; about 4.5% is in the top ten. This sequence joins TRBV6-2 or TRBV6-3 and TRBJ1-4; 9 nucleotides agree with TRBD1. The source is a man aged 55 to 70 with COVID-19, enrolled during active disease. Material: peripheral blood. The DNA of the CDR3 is TGTGCCAGCAGTTCGGGACAGGGAACTGAAAAACTGTTTTTT. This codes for CASSSGQGTEKLFF.